This T cell receptor beta chain was observed in a study of blood T cell repertoires in COVID-19. Study information: Donors in the United States, Italy and Spain gave samples during acute or convalescent COVID-19.

V shed 5 bases and J 4 bases; nucleotides not matched to a gene: 4. Germline CDR1 and CDR2: SGHAT and FQDESV (reference sequence). The CDR3 is made up of 13 amino acids. Study processing details: It was from reference gene primer amplification that nucleated cell counts were estimated. Here immunoSEQ multiplex PCR was the method, and the copy in TCRdb shows in-frame clones only, minus some. V and J calls and clone size come straight from that table; D and trimming were deduced from the DNA. The sample holds approximately 120,000 clones, 70% to 90% seen once. The sequence was collected from a human donor in a cohort sampled during active COVID-19. V and J are TRBV11-1 and TRBJ2-5, with 7 bases aligning to TRBD1. Sequenced: peripheral blood. CDR3 DNA: TGTGCCAGCAGCCCGACAGGGATAGAGACCCAGTACTTC. It codes for CASSPTGIETQYF.